This TCR beta chain was recovered during a study of CD8+ T cells in alopecia areata. In the case of this clone: What it binds is not known.

This sample's treatment: oral pan-JAK inhibitor, 5-10 mg twice daily. cDNA prepared by RNA extraction and subsequent reverse transcription served as the template for sequencing. Method: immunoSEQ multiplex PCR; TCRdb's copy keeps in-frame clones and lacks some. The repertoire holds around 190,000 clones, with over 55% as singletons. The CDR3 is 14 residues long. The germline V and J ends were trimmed by 0 bases and 7 bases, with 9 bases remaining between them. Germline V CDR1 and CDR2: ENHRY, SYGVKD. General study results and limits: The treated group had a single nonresponder, limiting CD8+ expansion-response conclusions.

The sequences come from CD4+ T cells sorted from blood, collected at week 24, from a patient treated with tofacitinib. The receptor's source is a human donor with alopecia areata. This chain links TRBV10-3 with TRBJ1-4; no definite D call. The chain's CDR3 is CAISESSPSEKLFF. CDR3 DNA: TGTGCCATCAGTGAGTCGAGTCCAAGTGAAAAACTGTTTTTT.